This record covers a single T cell receptor (beta chain). Regarding time point: late/post reinfection, 12 to 24 weeks after detection. The sorted cells went straight to TCR sequencing with no prior in vitro expansion. There are 16 residues in the CDR3. Germline loops: CDR1 MDHEN, CDR2 SYDVKM. V lost 3 bases and J lost 2; bases outside the gene matches: 6. Data came from immunoSEQ multiplex PCR; TCRdb stores just in-frame clones and leaves some out. The sample shows under 5,500 clones, about 87% of them seen only once. This record belongs to a study of memory CD8 T cells in hepatitis C reinfection. About the study: HCV reinfection: RNA-positive following two negative tests at least 60 days apart.

The genes are TRBV28 and TRBJ1-1; 10 nucleotides agree with TRBD1. The sequence was obtained from a man aged 45-65 years with hepatitis C virus infection. Material for sequencing was naive CD8+ T cells sorted from blood. CDR3 nucleotides: TGTGCCAGCAGTTTGGTAGGGACAGGGGCAAACACTGAAGCTTTCTTT. This translates into CASSLVGTGANTEAFF.